This TCR beta chain comes out of a study of a mutant IDH1 vaccine in newly diagnosed glioma. CDR1 and CDR2 (germline): SGHRS, YFSETQ. The CDR3 covers 16 residues. The V end was cut by 2 bases, the J end by 1 base, with 15 bases between. About this clone: Its antigen is unidentified.

Generated by immunoSEQ multiplex PCR, the TCRdb table keeps only in-frame clones and is missing some. This sample yields about 55,000 clones, of which about 80% are seen a single time; roughly 6.2% belongs to the top ten. Time point: week 23, last vaccination. Vaccinated patients received 300 ug of mutant IDH1 20-mer peptide per dose, with topical imiquimod. J is TRBJ1-2 and V is TRBV5-1, with a weak D call TRBD1 (6 bases). The source of this sequence is a man aged 40-49 years with glioma. Sequences were derived from PBMCs, sampled from a glioma patient whose treatment included an IDH1 peptide vaccine. As DNA, the CDR3 is TGCGCCAGCAGCTTCTTTTCAGACAGGCATAACTATGGCTACACCTTC. This sequence encodes CASSFFSDRHNYGYTF.